This T cell receptor (beta chain) appears in the sequencing data of a study of tissue T cells after allogeneic stem cell transplantation. TCRdb keeps only in-frame clones here, not all; method: immunoSEQ multiplex PCR. The sample holds about 6,000 clones, more than 55% seen once. V was trimmed by 6 bases and J by 6 bases, leaving 17 bases between them. This CDR3 region has 14 residues. CDR1 KGHSH and CDR2 LQKENI come from the germline V gene. Findings and caveats of the study: Within patients, tissue anatomy strongly shaped TCR repertoire composition. Which tissue TCRs were alloreactive or antigen-specific was not determined. Some clones might be persisting host cells. Across patients, clones rarely overlapped, yet motif clusters were shared tissue-specifically.

By its share, this clone is large. Its antigen remains unidentified. V gene TRBV18 combines with J gene TRBJ1-2; TRBD1 is a possible D gene (5 bases). The sample in question was duodenum tissue, obtained at autopsy. This TCR derives from a woman aged 18-49 years with breast cancer. The CDR3 loop reads CASSPTGTGDGYTF. The CDR3 nucleotides are TGTGCCAGCTCCCCCACCGGGACGGGAGATGGCTACACCTTC.